This T cell receptor (beta chain) stems from a study of T cells expressing NK-cell markers. Per the germline V gene, CDR1 is MGHRA and CDR2 is YSYEKL. The CDR3 is made up of 15 amino acids. For each CDR3 protein, TCRdb gives one entry from its re-call of the 5' RACE reads, without DNA. The listing records about 160,000 distinct CDR3 sequences. The chain is built from TRBV4-1 and TRBJ1-2; the D call from TCRdb, TRBD1, cannot be confirmed without DNA. The sequence was obtained from a woman between 18 and 75 years old in good health. Material: blood T cells: a sorted CD56 or NKG2C T cell subset, CD4+ or CD8+ T cells, or bulk PBMC T cells (not recorded which). Here the CDR3 reads CASRVPGQGFYGYTF.